This is a list of T cell receptor beta chains from one sample in a study of shared clonotypes between healthy human individuals. The protocol was immunoSEQ multiplex PCR, while the TCRdb copy is restricted to in-frame clones and leaves out a portion. Of around 2.5 million clones listed, 93% are singletons. The sample taken for sequencing was naive CD4+ T cells from PBMCs. The receptors were sampled from a man in his late teens or twenties in good health. Some clones in this sample may be carry-over from other donors' samples. Each CDR3 is given without its conserved first and last residue.

J: TRBJ1-1; V: TRBV4-3; length: 13; CDR3: ASSQEGGTITEAF
J: TRBJ2-7; V: TRBV6-5; length: 12; CDR3: ASSGQTGYGEQY
J: TRBJ1-5; V: TRBV5-8; length: 13; CDR3: ASSLVRGALGPQH
J: TRBJ2-1; V: TRBV7-2; length: 14; CDR3: ASSLGSDLSYNEQF
J: TRBJ2-1; V: TRBV5-1; length: 12; CDR3: ASSFRSSYNEQF
J: TRBJ2-1; V: TRBV11-3; length: 14; CDR3: ASSLVGQGAVNEQF
J: TRBJ1-5; V: TRBV5-1; length: 16; CDR3: ASSLFLGTDVGNQPQH
J: TRBJ2-5; V: TRBV28; length: 15; CDR3: ASSLGLGLAFQETQY
J: TRBJ1-2; V: TRBV5-1; length: 12; CDR3: ASSLDPANYGYT
J: TRBJ2-2; V: TRBV6-1; length: 13; CDR3: ASRGLAANTGELF
J: TRBJ2-7; V: TRBV7-8; length: 14; CDR3: ASSLRSGRMDYEQY
J: TRBJ2-7; V: TRBV28; length: 13; CDR3: ASSPPTDRVHEQY
J: TRBJ2-1; V: TRBV30; length: 13; CDR3: AWSVTGRWGNEQF
J: TRBJ2-3; V: TRBV11-3; length: 14; CDR3: ASSRTTSGGTDTQY
J: TRBJ2-7; V: TRBV2; length: 10; CDR3: ASSEALTSVY
J: TRBJ2-3; V: TRBV7-2; length: 16; CDR3: ASSSSGGREGWTDTQY
J: TRBJ2-1; V: TRBV9; length: 12; CDR3: ASSATGLYNEQF
J: -; V: TRBV5-6; length: 12; CDR3: ASSWGRSSYEQY
J: TRBJ2-1; V: TRBV18; length: 12; CDR3: ASSPGRLYNEQF
J: TRBJ1-4; V: TRBV5-1; length: 12; CDR3: ASSLRSPNEKLF
J: TRBJ2-1; V: TRBV5-1; length: 12; CDR3: ASSPGGPPNEQF
J: TRBJ2-3; V: TRBV9; length: 10; CDR3: ASSEAVDTQY
J: TRBJ2-7; V: TRBV7-3; length: 13; CDR3: ASSPGGQGADEQY
J: TRBJ2-3; V: TRBV4-2; length: 15; CDR3: ASSQKGTSGSTDTQY
J: TRBJ2-3; V: TRBV5-1; length: 15; CDR3: ASSLRPGVGRTDTQY
J: TRBJ2-6; V: TRBV4-1; length: 13; CDR3: ASSHLLSGANVLT
J: TRBJ1-1; V: TRBV7-9; length: 12; CDR3: ASSSLTLNTEAF
J: TRBJ1-1; V: TRBV5-4; length: 13; CDR3: ASSPGGGRGTEAF
J: TRBJ2-1; V: TRBV5-4; length: 14; CDR3: ASSRLAGGTGNEQF
J: TRBJ2-1; V: TRBV11-3; length: 15; CDR3: ASSLARRGSSYNEQF
J: TRBJ2-1; V: TRBV5-1; length: 13; CDR3: ASSLVASGRAEQF
J: TRBJ1-1; V: TRBV14; length: 12; CDR3: ASSLGGGGTEAF
J: TRBJ2-1; V: TRBV5-4; length: 14; CDR3: ASSLYRDRGHNEQF
J: TRBJ1-2; V: TRBV7-8; length: 15; CDR3: ASSPAGDRGLGYGYT
J: TRBJ1-2; V: TRBV6-6; length: 12; CDR3: ASSLRAGNYGYT
J: TRBJ2-3; V: TRBV2; length: 12; CDR3: ASSDAQGSDTQY
J: TRBJ2-5; V: TRBV2; length: 14; CDR3: ASRPGTSGPRETQY